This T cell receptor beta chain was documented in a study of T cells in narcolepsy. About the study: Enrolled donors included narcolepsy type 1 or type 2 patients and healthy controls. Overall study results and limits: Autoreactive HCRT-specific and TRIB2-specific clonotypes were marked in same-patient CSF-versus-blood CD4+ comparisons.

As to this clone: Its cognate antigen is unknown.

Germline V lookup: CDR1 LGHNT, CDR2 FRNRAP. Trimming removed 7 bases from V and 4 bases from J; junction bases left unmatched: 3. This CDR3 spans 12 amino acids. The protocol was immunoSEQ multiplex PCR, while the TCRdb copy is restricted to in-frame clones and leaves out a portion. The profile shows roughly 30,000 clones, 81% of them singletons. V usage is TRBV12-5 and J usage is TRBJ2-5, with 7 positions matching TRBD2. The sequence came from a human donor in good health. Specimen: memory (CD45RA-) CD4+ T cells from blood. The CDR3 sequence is CASAERGETQYF. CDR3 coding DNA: TGTGCTAGTGCTGAGCGGGGAGAGACCCAGTACTTC.